These 10 T cell receptor beta chains share one sample of origin, sequenced in a study of beta chain features in type 1 diabetes. Reverse transcribing all isolated RNA meant expressed TCRB transcripts were sequenced. The protocol was immunoSEQ multiplex PCR, while the TCRdb copy is restricted to in-frame clones and leaves out a portion. The data show some 900,000 clones, around a sixth seen once. Specimen: naive CD4+ T cells from blood. The receptors come from a woman under 30 in good health.

The chain recombines TRBV5-1 with TRBJ2-1; the match to TRBD2 covers 11 bases. CDR1 and CDR2 (germline): SGHRS, YFSETQ. The junction had 10 bases not matched to a gene; V was cut back by 2 bases and J by 9 bases. The CDR3 runs to 16 residues. The CDR3 DNA reads TGCGCCAGCAGCTTCTTTAGCGGGAGGGCAGCGGGTGAGCAGTTCTTC. This encodes CASSFFSGRAAGEQFF.

V and J are TRBV29-1 and TRBJ2-5, with D possibly TRBD2 on 5 matching bases. CDR1 is SQVTM and CDR2 is ANQGSEA in the germline V gene. Trimming removed 7 bases at V and 2 bases at J, with 11 bases between. This CDR3 region has 12 residues. CDR3 protein: CSAPGRQETQYF. DNA of the CDR3: TGCAGCGCCCCGGGGAGACAAGAGACCCAGTACTTC.

This clone has a handful of counts. J is TRBJ2-5 and V is TRBV10-3, with 9 positions matching TRBD2. V gave up 11 bases and J gave up 3 bases; unmatched junction bases: 10. This CDR3 has 14 residues. The germline V gene encodes CDR1 ENHRY and CDR2 SYGVKD. The CDR3 DNA sequence: TGTGCCGTCTCGACTAGCGGATCAGAAGAGACCCAGTACTTC. Protein: CAVSTSGSEETQYF.

The chain links TRBV7-9 to TRBJ1-1; 7 positions agree with TRBD1. The CDR3 length is 17 residues. V lost 1 base and J lost 0; bases outside the gene matches: 8. Germline V gene sequence: CDR1 SEHNR, CDR2 FQNEAQ (reference sequence). In nucleotides, the CDR3 is TGTGCCAGCAGCTTAGGACAGGGAAGATTCATGAACACTGAAGCTTTCTTT. This encodes CASSLGQGRFMNTEAFF.

This chain uses TRBV18 with TRBJ1-2, with 7 bases fitting TRBD1. The V and J ends lost 0 bases and 5 bases, in that order; junction bases with no gene match: 6. The CDR3 totals 15 residues. From germline, CDR1 is KGHSH and CDR2 LQKENI. In DNA, the CDR3 is TGTGCCAGCTCACCACCGGGACAGATGGGATATGGCTACACCTTC. Protein sequence: CASSPPGQMGYGYTF. The variable domain in full, with the rest retrieved from reference TRBV18 and TRBJ1-2, is NAGVMQNPRHLVRRRGQEARLRCSPMKGHSHVYWYRQLPEEGLKFMVYLQKENIIDESGMPKERFSAEFPKEGPSILRIQQVVRGDSAAYFCASSPPGQMGYGYTFGSGTRLTVV.

The chain joins TRBV25-1 to TRBJ1-2, with D unresolved. The V end was cut by 1 base, the J end by 4 bases, with 13 bases between. Per germline, CDR1 MGHDK and CDR2 SYGVNS. The CDR3 runs 15 residues. CDR3 nucleotide sequence: TGTGCCAGCAGTGAATCGAGGAGGGTCGGCTATGGCTACACCTTC. It specifies CASSESRRVGYGYTF.

The chain combines TRBV28 with TRBJ2-2; 11 positions match TRBD2. Germline CDR1 MDHEN, CDR2 SYDVKM. This CDR3 contains 17 residues. V shed 6 bases, J shed 5 bases, and the junction held 11 bases outside the gene matches. This chain's CDR3 is CASSPKLAGVGTGELFF. CDR3 sequence (DNA): TGTGCCAGCAGCCCGAAACTAGCGGGAGTTGGTACCGGGGAGCTGTTTTTT.

There are a few counts of this clone. The V call is TRBV7-9, the J call TRBJ2-3; tentatively, D is TRBD2 (5 bases). Germline CDR1 is SEHNR and CDR2 is FQNEAQ (reference sequence). The CDR3 runs 16 residues. Trimming stripped 6 bases from V and 0 bases from J, with 16 bases between. The CDR3 nucleotides read TGTGCCAGCAGTAAGGTCTTAGCGACTAGCACAGATACGCAGTATTTT. It codes for CASSKVLATSTDTQYF.

The rearrangement uses TRBV7-2 and TRBJ2-7; 9 bases align to TRBD1. The CDR3 extends over 17 amino acids. With 1 base clipped from V and 3 bases from J, the junction kept 10 bases outside the gene matches. Looked up from germline, CDR1 is SGHTA and CDR2 is FQGNSA. The CDR3 DNA reads as TGTGCCAGCAGCTTAGACAGCGGGACAGGGTATCGCTACGAGCAGTACTTC. Translation: CASSLDSGTGYRYEQYF.

This clone has just a few counts. V gene TRBV28 combines with J gene TRBJ2-7; D is unresolved. The germline gives CDR1 MDHEN, CDR2 SYDVKM. The CDR3 contains 13 residues. V was pared by 7 bases and J by 0 bases, with 10 bases between. CDR3 in DNA: TGTGCCAGCATGCTAGGGATCTCCTACGAGCAGTACTTC. This gives the protein CASMLGISYEQYF.